This entry describes one T cell receptor (beta chain). Antigen unknown. This specimen belongs to a study of cytotoxic CD8 clonotypes in ibrutinib-treated CLL. Study summary: Timing of response sample collection was a median around eleven months after treatment start, with a range of 6 to 36. Study conclusions and caveats: On treatment, the uncommon public clonotypes contracted or remained stable.

Assay used: immunoSEQ multiplex PCR; TCRdb lists only in-frame clones, some missing. The table records approximately 45,000 clones, 50% to 80% of them present only once. Germline lookup yields CDR1 LNHDA and CDR2 SQIVND (reference sequence). The CDR3 extends over 14 amino acids. Trimming removed 1 base from V and 1 base from J, with 7 bases in between. The source of this sequence is a human donor with chronic lymphocytic leukemia. The rearrangement joins TRBV19 to TRBJ2-5, with unresolved D. The sequencing used PBMCs, collected after 24 months of ibrutinib treatment. CDR3 protein: CASSIGRVQETQYF. The CDR3 DNA sequence: TGTGCCAGTAGTATAGGACGGGTCCAAGAGACCCAGTACTTC.